This T cell receptor (beta chain) was profiled in a study of CD8 T cells in Susac syndrome. This clonotype occurred once. Mismatch with germline at one junction end may stem from a read error. An amount of RNA that ranged from roughly 0.45 to 1 ug was reverse transcribed with random hexamers. Amplification of TCR beta CDR3 across 54 Vbeta and 13 Jbeta was performed with immunoSEQ multiplex PCR. Each CDR3 protein gets one entry after TCRdb re-called the immunoSEQ multiplex PCR reads with MiXCR. The sample shows around 300,000 distinct CDR3 sequences, approximately 89% of them seen only once. TCR beta sequences were obtained from blood CD8+ and CD4+ T cells. The multiple sclerosis controls were treatment-naive patients with relapsing-remitting disease that was stable or active. Negative isolation yielded CD4+ and CD8+ T cells, and FACS enriched TEMRA cells. In germline, CDR1 is LNHDA, CDR2 SQIVND (reference sequence). This CDR3 spans 14 amino acids.

Sequenced sample: CD8+ T cells from PBMCs. The chain has TRBV19 and TRBJ1-2, with TRBD1 matching 7 bases. This clonotype was obtained from a human donor with multiple sclerosis. The CDR3 spells CVSSTGTAWPGYTF. CDR3 nucleotides: TGTGTCAGTAGTACCGGGACAGCCTGGCCGGGCTACACCTTC.